Below, 19 T cell receptor beta chains from the same sample are listed, as sequenced in a study of a mutant IDH1 vaccine in newly diagnosed glioma. Time point indicated: week 47, end of study. Every single dose of the vaccine, 300 ug of mutant IDH1 20-mer peptide, came with topical imiquimod. Sequencing was performed with immunoSEQ multiplex PCR; in TCRdb, only in-frame clones are kept and a portion is missing. The sample carries about 52,000 clones, about 80% recorded once. Antigens for these TCRs are unknown. The sample here was PBMCs, taken from a glioma patient whose treatment included an IDH1 peptide vaccine. The receptor source for this set is a woman between 40 and 55 years old with glioma. Some clones in this sample may be carry-over from other donors' samples.

The table lists this clone with a count of one. The chain couples TRBV4-1 to TRBJ2-2, with TRBD1 matching over 8 bases. CDR3 length: 17 residues. J lost 2 bases, V lost 2 bases, and 7 bases had no gene match. Germline assignment: CDR1 MGHRA and CDR2 YSYEKL. The CDR3 here is CASSQPYRGDNTGELFF. CDR3 DNA sequence: TGCGCCAGCAGCCAACCCTACAGGGGGGATAACACCGGGGAGCTGTTTTTT.

This sequence joins TRBV5-8 and TRBJ2-5; D could derive from TRBD1 or TRBD2 (5 bases each). The CDR3 sequence is 12 residues long. The germline CDR1 and CDR2 sequences are SGHTS and YDEGEE. V was cut by 7 bases and J by 5 bases, with 12 bases left in between. Written as DNA, the CDR3 is TGTGCCAGCTCCGTGTGGGGGGAGACCCAGTACTTC. This gives the protein CASSVWGETQYF.

This rearrangement joins TRBV15 to TRBJ1-2; D is unresolved. Germline lookup yields CDR1 LNHNV and CDR2 YYDKDF (reference sequence). V shed 4 bases and J shed 3 bases, with 6 bases lying between them. This CDR3 has 12 amino acids. The CDR3 DNA is TGTGCCACCAGCAAAACCCACTATGGCTACACCTTC. Translating it yields CATSKTHYGYTF. The full variable domain, with the rest looked up from reference TRBV15 and TRBJ1-2, is DAMVIQNPRYQVTQFGKPVTLSCSQTLNHNVMYWYQQKSSQAPKLLFHYYDKDFNNEADTPDNFQSRRPNTSFCFLDIRSPGLGDTAMYLCATSKTHYGYTFGSGTRLTVV.

The rearrangement joins TRBV5-6 to TRBJ1-1; D unclear. CDR3 length: 14 residues. The V gene lost 2 bases and the J gene lost 3 bases, with 11 bases spanning the gap. The germline V gene has CDR1 SGHDT and CDR2 YYEEEE. This CDR3 reads CASSLAAGYTEAFF. The CDR3, as DNA: TGTGCCAGCAGCTTAGCAGCTGGTTACACTGAAGCTTTCTTT.

This chain joins TRBV30 and TRBJ1-5, with TRBD1 as a possible D gene (5 bases). Germline lookup yields CDR1 GTSNPN and CDR2 SVGIG (reference sequence). The V gene lost 5 bases and the J gene lost 3 bases, with 8 bases spanning the gap. This CDR3 spans 12 amino acids. DNA of the CDR3: TGTGCCTGGGACAGTCTCAATCAGCCCCAGCATTTT. Amino acids: CAWDSLNQPQHF.

The chain is built from TRBV7-2 and TRBJ2-2; D may be TRBD1 (6 bases). V lost 1 base, J lost 7 bases, and 16 bases lay in between. In germline, CDR1 is SGHTA, CDR2 FQGNSA. The CDR3 is made up of 16 amino acids. The CDR3 sequence: CASSLGPGVYSGELFF. The CDR3 DNA follows: TGTGCCAGCAGCTTAGGGCCAGGGGTGTATAGCGGGGAGCTGTTTTTT.

V usage is TRBV5-1 and J usage is TRBJ1-2, with 9 bases aligning to TRBD1. The germline gives CDR1 SGHRS, CDR2 YFSETQ. V was pared by 0 bases and J by 7 bases, with 4 bases of the junction left unmatched. The length of the CDR3 is 14 residues. The DNA of the CDR3 is TGCGCCAGCAGCTTGGAAGTGGGACAGGGTGGCTACACCTTC. Translated: CASSLEVGQGGYTF.

There are a few counts of this clone. The rearrangement joins TRBV6-5 to TRBJ2-7; D not certain. The CDR3 runs 13 residues. Germline lookup yields CDR1 MNHEY and CDR2 SVGAGI. The V and J ends lost 5 bases and 0 bases respectively, with 8 bases between them. CDR3 nucleotide sequence: TGTGCCAGCAGTGTGGACCTCTCCTACGAGCAGTACTTC. Translation gives CASSVDLSYEQYF.

The V gene is TRBV5-4, the J gene TRBJ2-1; TRBD1 might be the D (6 bases). This CDR3 has 16 amino acids. Germline values: CDR1 SGHNT, CDR2 YYREEE (reference sequence). V dropped 5 bases and J dropped 0 bases, with 15 bases sitting between them. CDR3 in DNA: TGTGCCAGCAGGCCCCAGGGGCCCAACTCCTACAATGAGCAGTTCTTC. Translated, it gives CASRPQGPNSYNEQFF.

This clone was counted between two and nine times. V usage is TRBV29-1 and J usage is TRBJ1-1; D call uncertain. In germline, CDR1 is SQVTM, CDR2 ANQGSEA. The CDR3 contains 12 residues. V was cut by 3 bases and J by 4 bases, with 9 bases left in between. The CDR3 region has the DNA TGCAGCGTTGAGGGCAGGACCACTGAAGCTTTCTTT. It translates to CSVEGRTTEAFF.

The chain is built from TRBV6-1 and TRBJ2-7; 10 nucleotides agree with TRBD1. Germline trimming cut 7 bases from V and 3 bases from J; bases unmatched to any gene: 6. CDR1 and CDR2 from the germline V gene are MNHNS and SASEGT. The CDR3 is 14 amino acids. The DNA for the CDR3 is TGTGCCAGCACTACGGGGGACAGGGGCTACGAGCAGTACTTC. It yields the protein CASTTGDRGYEQYF.

V gene TRBV9 combines with J gene TRBJ1-6, with a tentative D call TRBD1 (6 bases). V gave up 7 bases and J gave up 6 bases, with 14 bases separating them. The CDR3 runs 14 residues. CDR1 is SGDLS, CDR2 YYNGEE, per germline. CDR3 loop: CASGGAGFNSPLHF. Here the CDR3 DNA reads TGTGCCAGCGGGGGGGCTGGGTTTAATTCACCCCTCCACTTT.

This clone turned up a few times. The chain carries TRBV5-1 and TRBJ2-7; the D gene is possibly TRBD2 (6 bases). V lost 4 bases and J lost 2, with 16 bases in between. The V gene's germline CDR1 is SGHRS and CDR2 YFSETQ. The CDR3 totals 15 residues. The CDR3 DNA is TGCGCCAGCAGCGCTAGCGCCCTCGCTCCCTACGAGCAGTACTTC. Residues: CASSASALAPYEQYF.

This clone was seen a few times. The rearrangement joins TRBV18 to TRBJ1-5, with a possible D match to TRBD1 (6 bases). The germline CDR1 and CDR2 sequences are KGHSH and LQKENI. Deletions cut 4 bases from V and 5 bases from J, with 9 bases between. This CDR3 has 13 residues. The CDR3 bases are TGTGCCAGCTCACAGGACAGAGATCAGCCCCAGCATTTT. Translation: CASSQDRDQPQHF.

This chain uses TRBV6-6 with TRBJ2-7; D perhaps matches TRBD2 (5 bases). CDR1 and CDR2 from the germline V gene are MNHNY and SVGAGI (reference sequence). This CDR3 has 13 residues. Trimming removed 6 bases from V and 4 bases from J, with 13 bases in between. This CDR3 is CASRLEGSYEQYF. In DNA, the CDR3 is TGTGCCAGCAGGCTCGAGGGCTCGTACGAGCAGTACTTC.

Concerning this clone: Just one base apart from a much larger clone, this may be a read error. The rearrangement links TRBV5-4 to TRBJ2-2, with a tentative D call TRBD1 (7 bases). CDR1 is SGHNT, CDR2 YYREEE, per germline (reference sequence). Trimming took off 1 base at V and 7 bases at J, with 17 bases between the two ends. CDR3 length: 16 amino acids. CDR3 bases: TGTGCCAGCAGCTTGAAAACTAGCAGGGGGGACGGGGAGCTGTTTTTT. Residues: CASSLKTSRGDGELFF.

This chain links TRBV30 with TRBJ1-6; D unresolved. The CDR3 is made up of 14 amino acids. CDR1 is GTSNPN and CDR2 is SVGIG in the germline V gene (reference sequence). Between the trimmed V and J ends, which lost 4 bases and 1 base, there was a span of 8 bases. Written as DNA, the CDR3 is TGTGCCTGGAAAGGAGGGTCCTATAATTCACCCCTCCACTTT. Translated: CAWKGGSYNSPLHF. Drawing the rest from reference TRBV30 and TRBJ1-6, the complete variable domain is SQTIHQWPATLVQPVGSPLSLECTVEGTSNPNLYWYRQAAGRGLQLLFYSVGIGQISSEVPQNLSASRPQDRQFILSSKKLLLSDSGFYLCAWKGGSYNSPLHFGNGTRLTVT.

The rearrangement joins TRBV5-1 to TRBJ2-7, with TRBD1 matching over 8 bases. The CDR3 spans 15 residues. V was clipped by 0 bases and J by 1 base; unmatched bases: 3. Germline loops: CDR1 SGHRS, CDR2 YFSETQ. DNA of the CDR3: TGCGCCAGCAGCTTGGTACAGGGGGGTTCCTACGAGCAGTACTTC. Its translation: CASSLVQGGSYEQYF.

The sample holds a few counts of this clone. DNA of the CDR3: TGTGCCAGCAGTTTTTCGACAGGGGCGACGACCACTGAAGCTTTCTTT. Its translation is CASSFSTGATTTEAFF. The chain links TRBV6-5 to TRBJ1-1; TRBD1 aligns across 8 bases. After removal of 4 bases from V and 4 bases from J, the junction contained 11 bases not matched to a gene. The CDR3 is 16 residues long. CDR1 and CDR2 (germline): MNHEY, SVGAGI.